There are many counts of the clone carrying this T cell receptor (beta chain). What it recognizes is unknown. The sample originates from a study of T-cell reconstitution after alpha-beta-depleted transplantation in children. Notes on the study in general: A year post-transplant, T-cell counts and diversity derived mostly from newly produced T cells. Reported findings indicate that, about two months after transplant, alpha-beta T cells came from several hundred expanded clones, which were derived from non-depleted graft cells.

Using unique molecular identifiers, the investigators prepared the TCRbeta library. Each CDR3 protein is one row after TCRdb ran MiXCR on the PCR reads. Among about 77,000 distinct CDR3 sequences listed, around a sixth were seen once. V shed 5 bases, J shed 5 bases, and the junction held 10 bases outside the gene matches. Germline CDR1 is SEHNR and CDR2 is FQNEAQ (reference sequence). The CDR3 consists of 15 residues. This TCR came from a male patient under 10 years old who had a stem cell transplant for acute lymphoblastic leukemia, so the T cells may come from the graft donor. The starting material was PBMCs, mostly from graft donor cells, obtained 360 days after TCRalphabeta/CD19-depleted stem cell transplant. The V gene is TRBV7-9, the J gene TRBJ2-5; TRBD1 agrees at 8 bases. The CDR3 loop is CASSLTGDFSETQYF. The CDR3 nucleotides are TGTGCCAGCAGCCTGACAGGGGACTTTTCGGAGACCCAGTACTTC.